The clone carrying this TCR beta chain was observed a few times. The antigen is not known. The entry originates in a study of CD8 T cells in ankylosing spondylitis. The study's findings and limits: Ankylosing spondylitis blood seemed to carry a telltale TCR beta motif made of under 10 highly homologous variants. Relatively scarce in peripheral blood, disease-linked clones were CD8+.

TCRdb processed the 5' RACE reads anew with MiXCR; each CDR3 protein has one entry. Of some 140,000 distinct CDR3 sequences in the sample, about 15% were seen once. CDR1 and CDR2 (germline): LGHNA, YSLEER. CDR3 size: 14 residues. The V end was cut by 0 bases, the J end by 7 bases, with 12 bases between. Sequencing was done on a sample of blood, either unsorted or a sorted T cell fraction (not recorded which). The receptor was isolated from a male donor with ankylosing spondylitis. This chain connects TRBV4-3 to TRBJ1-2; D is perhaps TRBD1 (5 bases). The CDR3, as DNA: TGCGCCAGCAGCCAAGACGAGGGGAGGGGTGGCTACACCTTC. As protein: CASSQDEGRGGYTF.